The rows below give T cell receptor beta chains drawn from one sample of a study of blood T cell repertoires in COVID-19. Generated by immunoSEQ multiplex PCR, the TCRdb table keeps only in-frame clones and is missing some. The top ten clones hold about 1.6% of a sample with under 250,000 clones, about 89% of them seen once. Sequenced: peripheral blood. These receptors were collected from an older woman who had recovered from COVID-19. Each CDR3 is given with its conserved first and last residue. A D gene is named only where the DNA matches it firmly. The size field is filled for only some rows; it gives once, few, many or a size class.

J,D,V,size,CDR3,DNA
TRBJ1-5,TRBD1,TRBV2,NA,CASKQGAVYNQPQHF,TGTGCCAGCAAACAGGGGGCGGTATACAATCAGCCCCAGCATTTT
TRBJ2-5,NA,TRBV5-1,NA,CASSLAFAGVWQETQYF,TGCGCCAGCAGCTTGGCCTTTGCGGGCGTGTGGCAAGAGACCCAGTACTTC
TRBJ1-2,TRBD1,TRBV28,NA,CASSGDRHYGYTF,TGTGCCAGCAGTGGGGACAGACATTATGGCTACACCTTC
TRBJ2-2,NA,TRBV5-1,once,CATHVETSNTGELFF,TGCGCCACCCACGTGGAGACTTCGAACACCGGGGAGCTGTTTTTT
TRBJ1-6,NA,TRBV7-2,once,CASSLGPGGNSPLHF,TGTGCCAGCAGCTTAGGCCCCGGAGGGAATTCACCCCTCCACTTT
TRBJ1-2,TRBD1,TRBV24-1,NA,CATSEADRGGYTF,TGTGCCACCAGTGAAGCCGACAGGGGTGGCTACACCTTC
TRBJ1-1,NA,TRBV5-1,NA,CASSLAGTPNTEAFF,TGCGCCAGCAGCTTGGCCGGGACACCAAACACTGAAGCTTTCTTT
TRBJ1-1,TRBD1,TRBV19,NA,CASSTINRGRMNTEAFF,TGTGCCAGTAGTACCATAAACAGGGGGCGCATGAACACTGAAGCTTTCTTT
TRBJ2-5,TRBD1,TRBV4-1,NA,CASSPTHRGETQYF,TGCGCCAGCAGCCCAACTCACAGGGGAGAGACCCAGTACTTC
TRBJ1-2,NA,TRBV28,NA,CASSPTLYGYTF,TGTGCCAGCAGTCCTACACTATATGGCTACACCTTC
TRBJ2-1,TRBD2,TRBV7-2,NA,CASSAGGAGGYNEQFF,TGTGCCAGCAGCGCCGGAGGGGCGGGGGGGTACAATGAGCAGTTCTTC
TRBJ1-5,TRBD1,TRBV2,once,CASSEWGQDQPQHF,TGTGCCAGCAGTGAATGGGGACAGGATCAGCCCCAGCATTTT
TRBJ2-3,NA,TRBV7-7,NA,CASSRERFTDTQYF,TGTGCTAGCAGCCGTGAGCGGTTCACAGATACGCAGTATTTT
TRBJ2-1,NA,TRBV19,NA,CASSNRQDSYNEQFF,TGTGCCAGTAGTAATCGACAGGATTCCTACAATGAGCAGTTCTTC
TRBJ1-6,TRBD1,TRBV5-6,NA,CASSFKGASYNSPLHF,TGTGCCAGCAGTTTTAAGGGGGCATCCTATAATTCACCCCTCCACTTT
TRBJ2-1,TRBD2,TRBV7-6,NA,CASSQDYGGAREQFF,TGTGCCAGCAGCCAGGACTACGGGGGGGCAAGGGAGCAGTTCTTC
TRBJ2-7,TRBD1,TRBV28,NA,CASSSGTGGRVYEQYF,TGTGCCAGCAGTTCCGGGACAGGGGGCAGGGTATACGAGCAGTACTTC
TRBJ1-3,NA,TRBV6-5,NA,CASSYSRTSRNTIYF,TGTGCCAGCAGTTACTCGAGGACATCTAGAAACACCATATATTTT
TRBJ1-2,NA,TRBV2,NA,CASSVRTDYGYTF,TGTGCCAGCAGTGTCCGGACAGACTATGGCTACACCTTC
TRBJ1-2,TRBD1,TRBV4-1,once,CASSPGTGVGYTF,TGCGCCAGCAGCCCCGGGACAGGGGTTGGCTACACCTTC
TRBJ1-4,TRBD1,TRBV15,NA,CATSRSLRDRNEKLFF,TGTGCCACCAGCAGGTCCCTCCGGGACAGAAATGAAAAACTGTTTTTT
TRBJ2-5,TRBD2,TRBV3-1/TRBV3-2,once,CASSQGPLAGGIGLQETQYF,TGTGCCAGCAGCCAAGGCCCTCTAGCGGGGGGCATCGGGTTACAAGAGACCCAGTACTTC
TRBJ1-6,NA,TRBV14,NA,CASSQDREGRRLNSPLHF,TGTGCCAGCAGCCAAGATCGGGAGGGGCGCAGGCTTAATTCACCCCTCCACTTT
TRBJ1-6,NA,TRBV16,NA,CASSRNRFNSPLHF,TGTGCCAGCAGCCGAAACAGGTTTAATTCACCCCTCCACTTT
TRBJ2-1,TRBD2,TRBV7-8,NA,CASSPSGGQVHEQFF,TGTGCCAGCAGCCCTAGCGGGGGACAAGTCCATGAGCAGTTCTTC
TRBJ1-1,NA,TRBV3-1/TRBV3-2,NA,CASSHEPGTEAFF,TGTGCCAGCAGCCATGAACCGGGCACTGAAGCTTTCTTT
TRBJ2-1,TRBD2,TRBV19,NA,CASSIAGGRYNEQFF,TGTGCCAGTAGTATAGCGGGGGGGCGGTACAATGAGCAGTTCTTC
TRBJ1-5,NA,TRBV10-3,NA,CAISESILPSNQPQHF,TGTGCCATCAGTGAGTCTATCCTCCCTAGCAATCAGCCCCAGCATTTT
TRBJ2-5,TRBD1,TRBV29-1,NA,CSVLQGAETQYF,TGCAGCGTCTTACAGGGGGCGGAGACCCAGTACTTC
TRBJ1-4,NA,TRBV2,NA,CASSATLFVRGKEKLFF,TGTGCCAGCAGTGCCACGCTATTTGTCAGGGGAAAAGAAAAACTGTTTTTT
TRBJ2-7,TRBD2,TRBV7-3,NA,CASSPRLAGSYEQYF,TGTGCCAGCAGCCCTAGACTAGCGGGGAGCTACGAGCAGTACTTC
TRBJ1-4,NA,TRBV6-6,NA,CATRWEQDLEKLFF,TGTGCCACCCGGTGGGAGCAGGACCTTGAAAAACTGTTTTTT
TRBJ2-6,NA,TRBV28,NA,CASSLRGSDGANVLTF,TGTGCCAGCAGTTTGCGGGGTTCTGACGGGGCCAACGTCCTGACTTTC
TRBJ1-1,NA,TRBV18,NA,CASSPGLGPTEAFF,TGTGCCAGCTCACCGGGGTTGGGGCCCACTGAAGCTTTCTTT
TRBJ2-2,TRBD2,TRBV9,NA,CASSRRTSGGTTNTGELFF,TGTGCCAGCAGCCGTCGGACTAGCGGGGGCACAACGAACACCGGGGAGCTGTTTTTT